This record concerns one T cell receptor (beta chain) sequence. Its antigen is unidentified. This sample was taken from a study of cytomegalovirus exposure and HLA in healthy donors. Study findings and constraints: Cytomegalovirus status was reportedly diagnosed by the classifier with high sensitivity and specificity. Reportedly, HLA-A and HLA-B alleles of most subjects were accurately predicted from TCR beta. Association of a missense DCLRE1C variant with TCR beta V- and J-gene trimming was reported in a later analysis.

Use of 60 Vbeta and 13 Jbeta primers characterized the PCR. Data came from immunoSEQ multiplex PCR; TCRdb stores just in-frame clones and leaves some out. Among about 68,000 clones, about 81% were seen once, and the ten largest hold 6.5% to 7%. This donor had no CMV serostatus on record. The sequence derives from a human donor in good health. Sequencing was done on a sample of PBMCs.

The chain's CDR3 is CASSRLAAEETQYF. The CDR3 DNA follows: TGTGCCAGCAGCCGTCTAGCGGCAGAAGAGACCCAGTACTTC. The V gene is TRBV7-3, the J gene TRBJ2-5; 7 bases are a match to TRBD2. J was trimmed by 3 bases and V by 5 bases; bases with no gene match: 6. Germline loops: CDR1 SGHTA, CDR2 FQGTGA. The length of the CDR3 is 14 residues.